This T cell receptor beta chain was sequenced during a study of blood T cell repertoires in COVID-19. Background on the study: Sources were T cells, B-cell-depleted T cells, or PBMCs; the material itself was cDNA or gDNA.

Authors' data handling: Reference gene primer amplification gave nucleated cell count estimates. Assay used: immunoSEQ multiplex PCR; TCRdb lists only in-frame clones, some missing. D and trimming come from the DNA, and the V and J calls and clone size come from that table. The sample records 150,000 to 180,000 clones, around 85% being singletons. Germline V gene data show CDR1 as LNHDA and CDR2 as SQIVND (reference sequence). The CDR3 loop spans 14 amino acids. Unmatched junction bases numbered 5, after V lost 7 bases and J lost 0 bases. The rearrangement links TRBV19 to TRBJ1-1; 7 bases fit TRBD1. The specimen sequenced was peripheral blood. This TCR came from a woman in her sixties or seventies with acute or convalescent COVID-19. The CDR3, as DNA: TGTGCCAGTAACTGGGACAGCATGAACACTGAAGCTTTCTTT. Amino acid sequence: CASNWDSMNTEAFF.